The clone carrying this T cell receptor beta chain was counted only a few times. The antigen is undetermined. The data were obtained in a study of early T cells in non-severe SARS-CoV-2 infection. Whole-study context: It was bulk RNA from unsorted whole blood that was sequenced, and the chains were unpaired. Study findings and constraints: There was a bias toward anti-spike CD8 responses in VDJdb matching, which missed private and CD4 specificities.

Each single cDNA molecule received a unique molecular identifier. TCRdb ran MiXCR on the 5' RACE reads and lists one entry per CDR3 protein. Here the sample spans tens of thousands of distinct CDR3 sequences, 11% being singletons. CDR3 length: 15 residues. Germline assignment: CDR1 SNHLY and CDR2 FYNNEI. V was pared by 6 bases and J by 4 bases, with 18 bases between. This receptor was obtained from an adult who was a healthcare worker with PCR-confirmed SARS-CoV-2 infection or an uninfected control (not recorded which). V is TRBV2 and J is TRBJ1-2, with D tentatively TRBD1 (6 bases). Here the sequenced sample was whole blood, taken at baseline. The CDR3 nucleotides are TGTGCCAGCAGCTTGAACAGGGATCCAGGCTATGGCTACACCTTC. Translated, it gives CASSLNRDPGYGYTF.